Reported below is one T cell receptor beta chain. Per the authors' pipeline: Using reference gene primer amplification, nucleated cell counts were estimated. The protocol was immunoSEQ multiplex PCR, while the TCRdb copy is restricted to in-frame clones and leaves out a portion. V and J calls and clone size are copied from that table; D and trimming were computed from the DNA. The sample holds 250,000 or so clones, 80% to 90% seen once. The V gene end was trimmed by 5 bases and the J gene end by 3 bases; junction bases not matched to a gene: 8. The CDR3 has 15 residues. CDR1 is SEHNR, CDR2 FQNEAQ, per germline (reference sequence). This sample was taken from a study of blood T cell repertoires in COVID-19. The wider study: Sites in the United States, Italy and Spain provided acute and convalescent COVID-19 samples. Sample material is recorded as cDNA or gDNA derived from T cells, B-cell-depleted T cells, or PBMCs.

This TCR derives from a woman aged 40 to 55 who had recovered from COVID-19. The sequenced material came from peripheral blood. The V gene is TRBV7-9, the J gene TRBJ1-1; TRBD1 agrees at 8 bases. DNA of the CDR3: TGTGCCAGCAGCCCGCCGGACAGGGTCTACACTGAAGCTTTCTTT. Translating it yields CASSPPDRVYTEAFF.